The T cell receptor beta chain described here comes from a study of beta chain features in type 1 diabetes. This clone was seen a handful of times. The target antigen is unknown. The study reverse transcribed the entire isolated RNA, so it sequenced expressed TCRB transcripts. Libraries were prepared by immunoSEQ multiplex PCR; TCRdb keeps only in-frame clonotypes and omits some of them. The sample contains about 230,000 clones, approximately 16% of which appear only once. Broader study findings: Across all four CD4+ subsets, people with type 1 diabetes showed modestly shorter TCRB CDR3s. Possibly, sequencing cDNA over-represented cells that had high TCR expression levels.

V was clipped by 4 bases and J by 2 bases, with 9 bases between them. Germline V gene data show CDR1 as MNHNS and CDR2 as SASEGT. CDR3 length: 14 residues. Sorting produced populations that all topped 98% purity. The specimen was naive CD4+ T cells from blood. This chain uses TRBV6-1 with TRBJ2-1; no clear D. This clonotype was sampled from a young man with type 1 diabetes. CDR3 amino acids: CASSASTAYNEQFF. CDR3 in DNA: TGTGCCAGCAGTGCCAGCACAGCCTACAATGAGCAGTTCTTC.